What follows are 23 T cell receptor beta chains derived from one specimen sequenced in a study of T cell changes during pregnancy in multiple sclerosis. Profiling relied on immunoSEQ multiplex PCR, and the TCRdb table lists in-frame clones only, not all of them. The sample contains about 36,000 clones, around 92% of which appear only once. Source material: PBMCs (not recorded whether the cells were cultured). These receptors were taken from a female donor with multiple sclerosis, enrolled in a pregnancy study.

The chain recombines TRBV5-4 with TRBJ2-2, with a possible D match to TRBD2 (6 bases). V gave up 4 bases and J gave up 7 bases, with 17 bases separating them. The germline gives CDR1 SGHNT, CDR2 YYREEE (reference sequence). The CDR3 totals 15 residues. The CDR3 coding sequence is TGTGCCAGCAGCCTTGGGGGGAGTGGGAGCGGGGAGCTGTTTTTT. Amino acids: CASSLGGSGSGELFF.

The chain recombines TRBV5-1 with TRBJ1-1; no clear D gene. The CDR3 contains 15 residues. CDR1 SGHRS and CDR2 YFSETQ come from the germline V gene. Trimming cost V 2 bases and J 3 bases, with 14 bases left between them. In nucleotides, the CDR3 is TGCGCCAGCAGCTTTTTTCTCTTCCGGGACACTGAAGCTTTCTTT. Its translation is CASSFFLFRDTEAFF.

The CDR3 sequence is CASSLRSLAGGEQFF. The CDR3 bases are TGTGCCAGCAGTTTGAGGTCACTAGCGGGAGGGGAGCAGTTCTTC. This chain uses TRBV27 with TRBJ2-1; 13 bases agree with TRBD2. The CDR3 spans 15 residues. The junction had 6 bases not matched to a gene; V was cut back by 3 bases and J by 10 bases. Germline loops: CDR1 MNHEY, CDR2 SMNVEV (reference sequence).

V usage is TRBV5-1 and J usage is TRBJ2-2; 12 bases fit TRBD2. With V trimmed by 5 bases and J by 1 base, 0 bases remained unmatched. Germline CDR1 is SGHRS and CDR2 is YFSETQ. This CDR3 is 15 amino acids long. Here the CDR3 reads CASRLAGGNTGELFF. Here the CDR3 DNA reads TGCGCCAGCAGACTAGCGGGAGGGAACACCGGGGAGCTGTTTTTT.

This clone has just one count. In DNA, the CDR3 is TGTGCCAGCAGTTTGGGCAGCACAGATACGCAGTATTTT. Protein sequence: CASSLGSTDTQYF. The chain carries TRBV28 and TRBJ2-3; D call uncertain. Trimming stripped 3 bases from V and 0 bases from J, with 4 bases between. CDR3 length: 13 amino acids. Germline V gives CDR1 MDHEN, CDR2 SYDVKM.

The J gene is TRBJ1-5, the V gene TRBV27; D is uncertain. The CDR3 consists of 13 residues. Germline V CDR1 and CDR2: MNHEY, SMNVEV (reference sequence). With 5 bases removed from V and 0 bases from J, the gap between germline ends came to 5 bases. CDR3 nucleotide sequence: TGTGCCAGCAGTATTATTAGCAATCAGCCCCAGCATTTT. Residues: CASSIISNQPQHF.

This chain links TRBV5-1 with TRBJ2-7; 7 bases fit TRBD1. CDR1 is SGHRS and CDR2 is YFSETQ in the germline V gene. The CDR3 contains 14 residues. The junction had 6 bases not matched to a gene; V was cut back by 3 bases and J by 3 bases. CDR3 DNA sequence: TGCGCCAGCAGCTCAGGGACAGATCTCTACGAGCAGTACTTC. This codes for CASSSGTDLYEQYF.

The gene calls are TRBV18 and TRBJ1-5; D is unclear. Germline CDR1 reads KGHSH; CDR2 reads LQKENI. Trimming took off 2 bases at V and 7 bases at J, with 9 bases between the two ends. The CDR3 loop spans 13 amino acids. The CDR3 coding sequence is TGTGCCAGCTCACCAGGTTTAACACAGCCCCAGCATTTT. Translating gives CASSPGLTQPQHF.

The V and J genes are TRBV6-5 and TRBJ2-7; TRBD2 matches at 8 bases. V lost 4 bases and J lost 5; bases outside the gene matches: 4. CDR1 is MNHEY and CDR2 is SVGAGI in the germline V gene. The CDR3 has 13 amino acids. CDR3 nucleotides: TGTGCCAGCAGTTTCGAGCGGGAGCACGAGCAGTACTTC. Protein sequence: CASSFEREHEQYF.

This clone was seen once. The V call is TRBV6-1, the J call TRBJ2-1; 7 nucleotides line up with TRBD2. The trim removed 3 bases at V and 9 bases at J, leaving 11 bases unmatched. CDR3 length: 15 amino acids. Germline assignment: CDR1 MNHNS and CDR2 SASEGT. The CDR3 sequence: CASSEGREIPGEQFF. Here the CDR3 DNA reads TGTGCCAGCAGTGAGGGGAGGGAAATCCCGGGTGAGCAGTTCTTC.

This clone was picked up a small number of times. The chain links TRBV4-3 to TRBJ2-3, with 7 bases matching TRBD2. Germline assignment: CDR1 LGHNA and CDR2 YSLEER. V was clipped by 0 bases and J by 1 base; unmatched bases: 7. The CDR3 has 17 amino acids. This CDR3 is CASSQDQGGSGTDTQYF. The CDR3 nucleotides read TGCGCCAGCAGCCAAGATCAGGGCGGGAGTGGCACAGATACGCAGTATTTT.

The chain joins TRBV2 to TRBJ2-7, with D possibly matching TRBD2 (5 bases). The CDR3 is 12 residues long. Deletions cut 6 bases from V and 1 base from J, with 7 bases between. Germline V CDR1 and CDR2: SNHLY, FYNNEI. CDR3 nucleotide sequence: TGTGCCAGCAGACTAGGGTCCTACGAGCAGTACTTC. It yields the protein CASRLGSYEQYF.

CDR3 bases: TGTGCCACCAGCAGAGGACAGGGATTCGAAAAACTGTTTTTT. It encodes CATSRGQGFEKLFF. The chain recombines TRBV15 with TRBJ1-4; 7 nucleotides match TRBD1. The V and J ends lost 1 base and 8 bases, in that order; junction bases with no gene match: 4. The CDR3 totals 14 residues. Per the germline V gene, CDR1 is LNHNV and CDR2 is YYDKDF (reference sequence).

This chain connects TRBV7-2 to TRBJ2-5, with 7 bases identical to TRBD1. Germline V gene sequence: CDR1 SGHTA, CDR2 FQGNSA. With 5 bases clipped from V and 3 bases from J, the junction kept 9 bases outside the gene matches. This CDR3 is 15 amino acids long. The CDR3 here is CASSLRGRGEETQYF. CDR3 nucleotides: TGTGCCAGCAGCCTAAGGGGGCGCGGCGAAGAGACCCAGTACTTC.

The genes are TRBV19 and TRBJ1-3, with 7 bases fitting TRBD1. The V gene's germline CDR1 is LNHDA and CDR2 SQIVND (reference sequence). The CDR3 is 20 residues long. V lost 7 bases and J lost 0; bases outside the gene matches: 21. For the CDR3, the DNA is TGTGCCAGTACCAGGGGGGCTCAAATCCCCTTCCTTTTCTCTGGAAACACCATATATTTT. Translation: CASTRGAQIPFLFSGNTIYF.

The CDR3 DNA reads TGTGCCAGCAGCCAACAGGGGGTCGATGAAGCTTTCTTT. Translation: CASSQQGVDEAFF. The rearrangement uses TRBV5-4 and TRBJ1-1; 8 bases match TRBD1. CDR3 length equals 13 residues. The V segment lost 4 bases and the J segment 7 bases; nucleotides outside the gene matches: 6. CDR1 and CDR2 (germline): SGHNT, YYREEE (reference sequence).

The rearrangement uses TRBV6-1 and TRBJ2-3, with no clear D. With 4 bases removed from V and 2 bases from J, the gap between germline ends came to 7 bases. The germline CDR1 and CDR2 sequences are MNHNS and SASEGT. CDR3 length: 13 residues. In DNA form, the CDR3 reads TGTGCCAGCAGTGGGGCCGTCACAGATACGCAGTATTTT. Residues: CASSGAVTDTQYF.

V and J are TRBV6-1 and TRBJ1-2; weak D call: TRBD1 (6 bases). CDR3 length: 13 residues. V was cut by 11 bases and J by 8 bases, with 21 bases left in between. Germline CDR1 reads MNHNS; CDR2 reads SASEGT. CDR3 DNA sequence: TGTGCCGCAGCCTTTGGGGGCCCAGGAGGCTACACCTTC. This gives the protein CAAAFGGPGGYTF.

This chain connects TRBV5-4 to TRBJ2-7; 9 bases match TRBD2. The CDR3 sequence is 18 residues long. In germline, CDR1 is SGHNT, CDR2 YYREEE (reference sequence). V trimming: 0 bases; J trimming: 5 bases; junction bases outside the gene matches: 15. The CDR3 DNA sequence: TGTGCCAGCAGCTTGGCGTGGGGTAGCGGGAGTCTCAGAAACGAGCAGTACTTC. This translates into CASSLAWGSGSLRNEQYF. The complete variable domain, with remaining parts taken from reference TRBV5-4 and TRBJ2-7, reads ETGVTQSPTHLIKTRGQQVTLRCSSQSGHNTVSWYQQALGQGPQFIFQYYREEENGRGNFPPRFSGLQFPNYSSELNVNALELDDSALYLCASSLAWGSGSLRNEQYFGPGTRLTVT.

V gene TRBV6-5 combines with J gene TRBJ2-7, with 7 positions matching TRBD1. Germline V gene lookup returns CDR1 MNHEY and CDR2 SVGAGI. The CDR3 has 12 residues. Trimming at V came to 8 bases and at J to 4 bases, leaving 5 bases not matched to a gene. CDR3 nucleotide sequence: TGTGCCAGCGGGAGCAGGGGGTACGAGCAGTACTTC. Translating gives CASGSRGYEQYF.

The V and J genes are TRBV10-3 and TRBJ2-5; 9 nucleotides match TRBD2. This CDR3 region has 17 residues. V was clipped by 6 bases and J by 4 bases; unmatched bases: 15. CDR1 and CDR2 from the germline V gene are ENHRY and SYGVKD. CDR3 sequence (DNA): TGTGCCATCAGGAGTAGTTTAGCGGGAGTAGGTACAGAGACCCAGTACTTC. It is translated as CAIRSSLAGVGTETQYF.

The chain carries TRBV19 and TRBJ1-1; 9 bases fit TRBD1. The CDR3 loop spans 14 amino acids. V gave up 7 bases and J gave up 4 bases; unmatched junction bases: 7. Germline CDR1 and CDR2: LNHDA and SQIVND (reference sequence). CDR3 DNA: TGTGCCAGTACCACAGGACAGGGGCTCACTGAAGCTTTCTTT. Its translation: CASTTGQGLTEAFF.

The chain couples TRBV5-1 to TRBJ1-3, with 8 bases that match TRBD1. With 3 bases clipped from V and 2 bases from J, the junction kept 4 bases outside the gene matches. The CDR3 has 15 amino acids. From germline, CDR1 is SGHRS and CDR2 YFSETQ. This CDR3 reads CASSSGQAAGNTIYF. The CDR3 nucleotides read TGCGCCAGCAGCTCGGGACAGGCAGCTGGAAACACCATATATTTT.